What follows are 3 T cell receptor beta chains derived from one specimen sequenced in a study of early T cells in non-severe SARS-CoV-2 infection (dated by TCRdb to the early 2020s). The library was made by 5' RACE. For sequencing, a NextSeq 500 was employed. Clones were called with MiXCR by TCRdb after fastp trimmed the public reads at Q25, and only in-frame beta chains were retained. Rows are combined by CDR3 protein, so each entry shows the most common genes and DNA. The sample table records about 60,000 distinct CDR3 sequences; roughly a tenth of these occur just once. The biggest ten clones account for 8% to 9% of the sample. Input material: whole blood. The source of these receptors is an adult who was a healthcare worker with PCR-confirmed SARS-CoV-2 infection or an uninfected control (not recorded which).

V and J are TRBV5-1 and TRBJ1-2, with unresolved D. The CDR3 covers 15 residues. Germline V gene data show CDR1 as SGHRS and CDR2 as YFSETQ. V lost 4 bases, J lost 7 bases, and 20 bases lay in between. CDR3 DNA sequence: TGCGCCAGCAGCGGTATCCACTTCCGGGGAGCTGGCTACACCTTC. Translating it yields CASSGIHFRGAGYTF.

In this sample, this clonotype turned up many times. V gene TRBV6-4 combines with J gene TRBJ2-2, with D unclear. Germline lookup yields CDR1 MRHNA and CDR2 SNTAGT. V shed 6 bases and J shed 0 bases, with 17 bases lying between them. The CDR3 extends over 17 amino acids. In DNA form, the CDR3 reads TGTGCCAGCAGCCGGGTAGGACCATACGCGAACACCGGGGAGCTGTTTTTT. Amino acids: CASSRVGPYANTGELFF.

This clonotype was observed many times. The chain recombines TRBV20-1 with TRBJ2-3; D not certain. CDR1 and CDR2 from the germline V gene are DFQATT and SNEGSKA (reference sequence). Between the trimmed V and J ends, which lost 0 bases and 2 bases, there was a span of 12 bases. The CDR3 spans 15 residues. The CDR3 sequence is CSARDTLTITDTQYF. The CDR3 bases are TGCAGTGCTAGAGATACTCTCACGATCACAGATACGCAGTATTTT.